The 30 T cell receptor beta chains given below trace back to one sample, sequenced in a study of somatic mutations in cytotoxic T cells in rheumatoid arthritis. The repertoire was sequenced with immunoSEQ multiplex PCR; TCRdb's copy has only in-frame clones and lacks some. The table includes 30,000 to 45,000 clones, approximately 80% detected once. Specimen: CD8+ T cells sorted from blood. The origin of the receptors is a man in his forties or fifties in good health.

CDR3 in amino acids: CASSVGKGGIYEQYF. In DNA form, the CDR3 reads TGTGCCAGCAGCGTAGGAAAGGGAGGGATCTACGAGCAGTACTTC. This chain joins TRBV9 and TRBJ2-7; 7 bases are shared with TRBD2. The CDR3 has 15 residues. In germline, CDR1 is SGDLS, CDR2 YYNGEE. V shed 0 bases and J 3 bases; nucleotides not matched to a gene: 6. The full variable domain, its missing parts supplied by reference TRBV9 and TRBJ2-7, is DSGVTQTPKHLITATGQRVTLRCSPRSGDLSVYWYQQSLDQGLQFLIQYYNGEERAKGNILERFSAQQFPDLHSELNLSSLELGDSALYFCASSVGKGGIYEQYFGPGTRLTVT.

The chain recombines TRBV4-3 with TRBJ2-3; 10 positions match TRBD2. V was clipped by 0 bases and J by 2 bases; unmatched bases: 5. Germline CDR1 and CDR2: LGHNA and YSLEER. The CDR3 is made up of 17 amino acids. CDR3 residues: CASSQDGLAGATDTQYF. DNA for the CDR3: TGCGCCAGCAGCCAAGATGGGCTAGCGGGAGCCACAGATACGCAGTATTTT.

The chain combines TRBV4-3 with TRBJ2-7; perhaps TRBD2 as D (5 bases). The CDR3 length is 17 residues. CDR1 LGHNA and CDR2 YSLEER come from the germline V gene. Trimming removed 1 base at V and 5 bases at J, with 21 bases between. The CDR3 is CASSQGPKPGEINEQYF. CDR3 bases: TGCGCCAGCAGCCAAGGGCCGAAGCCCGGGGAAATAAACGAGCAGTACTTC.

The chain carries TRBV25-1 and TRBJ1-4; 10 positions agree with TRBD1. Germline V gives CDR1 MGHDK, CDR2 SYGVNS. The ends lost 3 bases at V and 6 bases at J; junction bases unmatched: 4. The CDR3 length is 15 residues. CDR3 sequence (DNA): TGTGCCAGCAGTGATCGACAGGGGGCATATGAAAAACTGTTTTTT. Protein sequence: CASSDRQGAYEKLFF.

In nucleotides, the CDR3 is TGTGCCAGCAGCTTAGATGGAAGGACAGCCTCCTACGAGCAGTACTTC. Translation: CASSLDGRTASYEQYF. The chain has TRBV11-2 and TRBJ2-7, with a tentative D call TRBD1 (6 bases). Trimming removed 0 bases at V and 0 bases at J, with 12 bases between. CDR1 SGHAT and CDR2 FQNNGV come from the germline V gene. The CDR3 consists of 16 residues. Together with reference TRBV11-2 and TRBJ2-7, the CDR3 gives the full variable domain: EAGVAQSPRYKIIEKRQSVAFWCNPISGHATLYWYQQILGQGPKLLIQFQNNGVVDDSQLPKDRFSAERLKGVDSTLKIQPAKLEDSAVYLCASSLDGRTASYEQYFGPGTRLTVT.

The chain links TRBV6-1 to TRBJ2-7; TRBD2 matches at 7 bases. This CDR3 region has 14 residues. The V and J ends lost 4 bases and 3 bases, in that order; junction bases with no gene match: 6. Germline-derived CDR1 and CDR2 are MNHNS and SASEGT. As DNA, the CDR3 is TGTGCCAGCAGTGCCTCGCGGGAGTTCTACGAGCAGTACTTC. This codes for CASSASREFYEQYF.

The J gene is TRBJ2-3, the V gene TRBV15; the D call may be TRBD1 or TRBD2 (6 bases each). The V gene's germline CDR1 is LNHNV and CDR2 YYDKDF (reference sequence). This CDR3 has 16 residues. Trimming stripped 5 bases from V and 4 bases from J, with 19 bases between. The CDR3 DNA is TGTGCCACCAGCGACTCGGGGGCGGGTTATTCAGATACGCAGTATTTT. It is translated as CATSDSGAGYSDTQYF.

The V gene is TRBV9, the J gene TRBJ2-1, with TRBD2 matching 11 bases. CDR1 and CDR2 from the germline V gene are SGDLS and YYNGEE. The CDR3 runs to 15 residues. V shed 4 bases and J 3 bases; nucleotides not matched to a gene: 3. CDR3: CASSILAGDYNEQFF. The CDR3 nucleotides are TGTGCCAGCAGCATACTAGCGGGAGACTACAATGAGCAGTTCTTC.

The chain has TRBV7-2 and TRBJ2-7; D is uncertain. Per the germline V gene, CDR1 is SGHTA and CDR2 is FQGNSA. V lost 1 base to trimming and J lost 0 bases, with 7 bases between them. The CDR3 extends over 14 amino acids. The CDR3: CASSLDPGSYEQYF. The CDR3 DNA sequence: TGTGCCAGCAGCTTAGATCCCGGCTCCTACGAGCAGTACTTC.

The chain has TRBV5-4 and TRBJ2-1; a weak D match, TRBD2 (5 bases). Trimming pared 1 base from V and 9 bases from J, leaving 8 bases between. The CDR3 covers 12 residues. The V gene's germline CDR1 is SGHNT and CDR2 YYREEE (reference sequence). Here the CDR3 DNA reads TGTGCCAGCAGCTTGACTAGGCTTGAGCAGTTCTTC. Translating it yields CASSLTRLEQFF.

The chain employs TRBV28 and TRBJ2-3; a possible D gene is TRBD1 (5 bases). CDR1 is MDHEN and CDR2 is SYDVKM in the germline V gene. Between the trimmed V and J ends, which lost 7 bases and 1 base, there was a span of 12 bases. CDR3 length equals 14 residues. The CDR3 reads CASTAVGGTDTQYF. The CDR3 DNA reads as TGTGCCAGCACCGCCGTAGGGGGCACAGATACGCAGTATTTT.

The table lists this clone with a few counts. The chain has TRBV10-3 and TRBJ2-7; maybe TRBD2 (5 bases). Germline-derived CDR1 and CDR2 are ENHRY and SYGVKD. This CDR3 has 14 amino acids. Trimming removed 6 bases from V and 5 bases from J, with 17 bases in between. The CDR3 region has the DNA TGTGCCATCAGCGAGAAAATGGAGGCCGACGAGCAGTACTTC. Translating gives CAISEKMEADEQYF.

J is TRBJ2-7 and V is TRBV11-1; D not resolved. The CDR3 extends over 18 amino acids. Germline loops: CDR1 SGHAT, CDR2 FQDESV (reference sequence). V lost 2 bases and J 2 bases, leaving 22 bases between the germline ends. The CDR3 loop is CASSLTQERIGQAYEQYF. The CDR3 nucleotides are TGTGCCAGCAGCTTAACCCAAGAGCGTATAGGGCAAGCCTACGAGCAGTACTTC.

The chain links TRBV7-9 to TRBJ1-2; no clear D gene. V was pared by 5 bases and J by 0 bases, with 13 bases between. The V gene's germline CDR1 is SEHNR and CDR2 FQNEAQ (reference sequence). The CDR3 totals 15 residues. The CDR3 loop is CASSILTQANYGYTF. As DNA, the CDR3 is TGTGCCAGCAGCATTTTGACACAAGCTAACTATGGCTACACCTTC.

This chain joins TRBV27 and TRBJ2-5; 8 positions agree with TRBD1. The last part of the DNA fits TRBJ2-7 better; the J call may be wrong. Germline CDR1 MNHEY, CDR2 SMNVEV (reference sequence). This CDR3 has 13 amino acids. The CDR3 sequence: CASSPGTGLEQYF. CDR3 sequence (DNA): TGTGCCAGCAGTCCGGGGACAGGACTCGAGCAGTACTTC.

This sequence joins TRBV4-3 and TRBJ2-1; TRBD2 matches at 7 bases. The ends lost 3 bases at V and 4 bases at J; junction bases unmatched: 15. The length of the CDR3 is 18 residues. Germline V lookup: CDR1 LGHNA, CDR2 YSLEER. CDR3 sequence reads: CASSHNHGREPPYNEQFF. The CDR3 coding sequence is TGCGCCAGCAGCCATAACCATGGGAGGGAGCCCCCTTACAATGAGCAGTTCTTC.

The rearrangement links TRBV13 to TRBJ2-1; D gene uncertain. The V end was cut by 5 bases, the J end by 6 bases, with 14 bases between. This CDR3 spans 14 amino acids. Germline assignment: CDR1 PRHDT and CDR2 FYEKMQ (reference sequence). CDR3 sequence: CASSAAGQFNEQFF. Written as DNA, the CDR3 is TGTGCCAGCAGCGCCGCTGGGCAGTTCAATGAGCAGTTCTTC.

The chain carries TRBV4-1 and TRBJ2-7; D ambiguous. The CDR3 has 15 amino acids. V was trimmed by 4 bases and J by 4 bases, leaving 17 bases between them. In germline, CDR1 is MGHRA, CDR2 YSYEKL. In DNA form, the CDR3 reads TGCGCCAGCAGCCCCCGGACCGCAGGTGAATACGAGCAGTACTTC. This encodes CASSPRTAGEYEQYF.

V usage is TRBV27 and J usage is TRBJ2-7; D is possibly TRBD2 (5 bases). This CDR3 has 14 amino acids. Germline V CDR1 and CDR2: MNHEY, SMNVEV (reference sequence). Trimming left V 4 bases short and J 5 bases short, with 15 bases between. CDR3 coding DNA: TGTGCCAGCAGTTCGTGGACTTTAAGCGACGAGCAGTACTTC. Translation: CASSSWTLSDEQYF.

The rearrangement joins TRBV7-9 to TRBJ1-4, with 11 nucleotides matching TRBD1. In germline, CDR1 is SEHNR, CDR2 FQNEAQ (reference sequence). The trim removed 5 bases at V and 7 bases at J, leaving 6 bases unmatched. The CDR3 contains 15 residues. This chain's CDR3 is CASSVAGTGGEKLFF. CDR3 sequence (DNA): TGTGCCAGCAGCGTTGCCGGGACAGGGGGTGAAAAACTGTTTTTT.

The chain joins TRBV28 to TRBJ1-5; 9 bases are a match to TRBD1. Germline-derived CDR1 and CDR2 are MDHEN and SYDVKM. The CDR3 runs 15 residues. V shed 9 bases and J 3 bases; nucleotides not matched to a gene: 9. CDR3 bases: TGTGCCAGTGCGAGGGGACAGGGCGTCAATCAGCCCCAGCATTTT. It encodes CASARGQGVNQPQHF.

V and J are TRBV4-3 and TRBJ2-2; tentative D call: TRBD2 (5 bases). The length of the CDR3 is 16 residues. Germline V gives CDR1 LGHNA, CDR2 YSLEER. The V and J ends lost 0 bases and 7 bases respectively, with 15 bases between them. The CDR3 loop reads CASSQDTRFAGGELFF. The CDR3 region has the DNA TGCGCCAGCAGCCAAGATACGCGATTCGCGGGCGGGGAGCTGTTTTTT.

The chain is built from TRBV7-9 and TRBJ2-5, with D possibly being TRBD1 (6 bases). The germline V gene encodes CDR1 SEHNR and CDR2 FQNEAQ (reference sequence). The CDR3 consists of 15 residues. Trimming removed 5 bases at V and 2 bases at J, with 15 bases between. The CDR3 loop reads CASSDGTRDQETQYF. The CDR3, as DNA: TGTGCCAGCAGCGATGGGACACGAGATCAAGAGACCCAGTACTTC.

A single count supports this clone. The genes are TRBV6-5 and TRBJ2-7, with a possible D match to TRBD2 (6 bases). This CDR3 has 14 residues. Trimming removed 2 bases at V and 2 bases at J, with 10 bases between. From germline, CDR1 is MNHEY and CDR2 SVGAGI. CDR3 loop: CASSYQEGTYEQYF. As DNA, the CDR3 is TGTGCCAGCAGTTACCAGGAGGGGACCTACGAGCAGTACTTC.

The J gene is TRBJ1-1, the V gene TRBV4-1, with TRBD1 as a possible D gene (5 bases). Between the trimmed V and J ends, which lost 3 bases and 5 bases, there was a span of 13 bases. The CDR3 sequence is 14 residues long. Germline V gives CDR1 MGHRA, CDR2 YSYEKL. The CDR3 is CASSQELGTTEAFF. The CDR3, as DNA: TGCGCCAGCAGCCAGGAACTCGGGACGACTGAAGCTTTCTTT.

This clone came up once. The chain is built from TRBV6-5 and TRBJ1-2; 7 bases map to TRBD1. The V and J ends lost 4 bases and 2 bases, in that order; junction bases with no gene match: 7. CDR1 and CDR2 from the germline V gene are MNHEY and SVGAGI. The CDR3 totals 15 residues. The CDR3 coding sequence is TGTGCCAGCAGTTCGCTGGGGACAGCGAACTATGGCTACACCTTC. Protein sequence: CASSSLGTANYGYTF.

In its sample, this clone was seen once. The chain recombines TRBV11-3 with TRBJ1-1; D gene uncertain. V lost 1 base and J lost 1, with 13 bases in between. The CDR3 loop spans 16 amino acids. Per the germline V gene, CDR1 is SGHNT and CDR2 is YENEEA. The CDR3 nucleotides are TGTGCCAGCAGCTTAGGGCCGACAAATCGGAACACTGAAGCTTTCTTT. It encodes CASSLGPTNRNTEAFF. Drawing the rest from reference TRBV11-3 and TRBJ1-1, the complete variable domain is EAGVVQSPRYKIIEKKQPVAFWCNPISGHNTLYWYLQNLGQGPELLIRYENEEAVDDSQLPKDRFSAERLKGVDSTLKIQPAELGDSAVYLCASSLGPTNRNTEAFFGQGTRLTVV.

The V gene is TRBV2, the J gene TRBJ2-5; D is unclear. Germline assignment: CDR1 SNHLY and CDR2 FYNNEI. This CDR3 has 15 residues. V dropped 11 bases and J dropped 1 base, with 20 bases sitting between them. CDR3 sequence reads: CAQGIPAPVQETQYF. Written as DNA, the CDR3 is TGTGCCCAAGGGATACCGGCCCCCGTCCAAGAGACCCAGTACTTC.

V gene TRBV4-3 combines with J gene TRBJ1-5; D is perhaps TRBD1 (5 bases). Germline V gene sequence: CDR1 LGHNA, CDR2 YSLEER. Trimming left V 0 bases short and J 7 bases short, with 13 bases between. The CDR3 sequence is 15 residues long. CDR3 coding DNA: TGCGCCAGCAGCCAAGATGGAGGGGTGCAACAGCCCCAGCATTTT. It translates to CASSQDGGVQQPQHF.

The chain uses TRBV28 and TRBJ2-7, with 12 bases that match TRBD2. The CDR3 is made up of 15 amino acids. V gave up 5 bases and J gave up 0 bases; unmatched junction bases: 2. CDR1 is MDHEN, CDR2 SYDVKM, per germline. CDR3 in amino acids: CASSPSGRGSYEQYF. In nucleotides, the CDR3 is TGTGCCAGCAGTCCTAGCGGGAGGGGCTCCTACGAGCAGTACTTC.